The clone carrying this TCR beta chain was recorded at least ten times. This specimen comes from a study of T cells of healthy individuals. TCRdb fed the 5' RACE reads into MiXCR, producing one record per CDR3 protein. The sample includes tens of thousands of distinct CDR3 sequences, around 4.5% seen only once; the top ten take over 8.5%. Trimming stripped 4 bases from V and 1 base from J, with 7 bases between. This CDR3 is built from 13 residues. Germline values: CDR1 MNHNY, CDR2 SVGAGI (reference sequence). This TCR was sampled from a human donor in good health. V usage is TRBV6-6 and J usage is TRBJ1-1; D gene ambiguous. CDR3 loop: CASSSLRNTEAFF. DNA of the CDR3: TGTGCCAGCAGTTCTCTAAGGAACACTGAAGCTTTCTTT.